This T cell receptor (beta chain) was sequenced during a study of PD-L1 blockade in urothelial cancer. Some clones are missing from TCRdb's copy, which holds only in-frame ones; the method was immunoSEQ multiplex PCR. The top ten clones hold 4% to 6% of a sample with tens of thousands of clones, 84% of them seen once. The length of the CDR3 is 14 residues. The germline V gene encodes CDR1 SGHTA and CDR2 FQGTGA. V was pared by 4 bases and J by 1 base, with 7 bases between. The TCR was taken from a man aged 65-85 years with urothelial cancer. Specimen: PBMCs, collected around atezolizumab (anti-PD-L1) treatment. The rearrangement joins TRBV7-3 to TRBJ2-2; perhaps TRBD2 as D (5 bases). CDR3 in amino acids: CASSSSGNTGELFF. CDR3 DNA: TGTGCCAGCAGCTCCAGCGGGAACACCGGGGAGCTGTTTTTT.